These 8 T cell receptor beta chains share one sample of origin, sequenced in a study of shared clonotypes between healthy human individuals. The data were produced by immunoSEQ multiplex PCR, yet TCRdb's version contains in-frame clones alone and is incomplete. Of millions of clones in the sample, approximately 92% are singletons; the top ten hold more than 0.12%. The sequencing input was naive CD4+ T cells sorted from blood. Subset of the sample: CD45RA+ positively selected. Receptors were obtained from a man between 18 and 35 years old in good health.

This chain links TRBV5-6 with TRBJ1-1; 8 positions agree with TRBD1. The CDR3 extends over 15 amino acids. Germline assignment: CDR1 SGHDT and CDR2 YYEEEE. Trimming took 2 bases from V and 5 from J; bases not matched to a gene: 8. CDR3 residues: CASSFRGRLGTEAFF. The DNA of the CDR3 is TGTGCCAGCAGCTTCAGGGGGCGCCTCGGAACTGAAGCTTTCTTT.

V gene TRBV19 combines with J gene TRBJ1-2, with D hard to call. The CDR3 totals 13 residues. The germline V gene encodes CDR1 LNHDA and CDR2 SQIVND (reference sequence). Trimming removed 9 bases at V and 5 bases at J, with 16 bases between. The CDR3 region is CARPDDPLYGYTF. The CDR3 DNA reads TGTGCCAGGCCCGACGACCCTCTATATGGCTACACCTTC.

The chain links TRBV7-9 to TRBJ1-5, with unresolved D. The V gene lost 1 base and the J gene lost 5 bases, with 6 bases spanning the gap. Germline V gene lookup returns CDR1 SEHNR and CDR2 FQNEAQ (reference sequence). The CDR3 is made up of 13 amino acids. The CDR3 loop reads CASSLGIDQPQHF. The CDR3 DNA sequence: TGTGCCAGCAGCTTAGGGATCGATCAGCCCCAGCATTTT. Looking up the rest from reference TRBV7-9 and TRBJ1-5 gives the full variable domain: DTGVSQNPRHKITKRGQNVTFRCDPISEHNRLYWYRQTLGQGPEFLTYFQNEAQLEKSRLLSDRFSAERPKGSFSTLEIQRTEQGDSAMYLCASSLGIDQPQHFGDGTRLSIL.

V gene TRBV30 combines with J gene TRBJ1-2; D may be TRBD1 (5 bases). Looked up from germline, CDR1 is GTSNPN and CDR2 is SVGIG (reference sequence). V lost 0 bases to trimming and J lost 8 bases, with 25 bases between them. The CDR3 runs to 17 residues. CDR3 sequence: CAWSVRAGGLGGGGYTF. The CDR3 nucleotides are TGTGCCTGGAGTGTACGGGCCGGTGGATTGGGGGGAGGAGGCTACACCTTC.

This sequence joins TRBV6-5 and TRBJ2-5, with TRBD2 as a possible D gene (7 bases). V shed 0 bases and J shed 4 bases, with 12 bases lying between them. Germline values: CDR1 MNHEY, CDR2 SVGAGI. The CDR3 runs 15 residues. The CDR3 DNA is TGTGCCAGCAGTTACTCGGGGGGGCAGGGAGAGACCCAGTACTTC. Translation gives CASSYSGGQGETQYF.

The chain employs TRBV4-1 and TRBJ1-1; D is possibly TRBD1 (6 bases). This CDR3 has 16 residues. V was trimmed by 1 base and J by 1 base, leaving 13 bases between them. Germline-derived CDR1 and CDR2 are MGHRA and YSYEKL. The CDR3 region has the DNA TGCGCCAGCAGCCAAGTCTCCGGACAGCGGAACACTGAAGCTTTCTTT. This encodes CASSQVSGQRNTEAFF.

This chain connects TRBV19 to TRBJ1-5, with TRBD1 matching 7 bases. The V gene end was trimmed by 0 bases and the J gene end by 6 bases; junction bases not matched to a gene: 8. This CDR3 is 16 amino acids long. Germline loops: CDR1 LNHDA, CDR2 SQIVND (reference sequence). CDR3 region: CASSIDRTGRGQPQHF. The CDR3 DNA reads as TGTGCCAGTAGTATAGACCGGACAGGTAGAGGTCAGCCCCAGCATTTT.

This chain links TRBV11-2 with TRBJ1-5; possibly TRBD1 for D (6 bases). The CDR3 is 13 residues long. Trimming removed 1 base from V and 11 bases from J, with 12 bases in between. CDR1 and CDR2 (germline): SGHAT, FQNNGV. The CDR3 DNA reads TGTGCCAGCAGCTTAGGAGAGGGGGAAGCCCAGCATTTT. Translation: CASSLGEGEAQHF.